This is a list of T cell receptor beta chains from one sample in a study of blood T cell repertoires in COVID-19. Sequencing used immunoSEQ multiplex PCR; TCRdb keeps in-frame clones, though not all of them. Altogether roughly 300,000 clones are present, around four fifths being singletons, with the ten largest covering about 1.2%. Material: peripheral blood. The source of these receptors is a woman aged 50 to 60 with acute or convalescent COVID-19. Both conserved end residues are part of each CDR3. D genes are given only for firm matches. For some rows the clone size is stated as once, few or many, or as a class when expanded; others skip it.

J	V	D	size	CDR3	DNA
TRBJ2-1	TRBV6-1	TRBD2	-	CASSDGRLADNEQFF	TGTGCCAGCAGTGATGGGCGGCTAGCGGACAATGAGCAGTTCTTC
TRBJ1-2	TRBV18	-	-	CASSPSTDANYGYTF	TGTGCCAGCTCACCTTCGACAGATGCTAACTATGGCTACACCTTC
TRBJ2-1	TRBV7-6	-	-	CASSLVSGSSYNEQFF	TGTGCCAGCAGCTTAGTCTCCGGGAGCTCCTACAATGAGCAGTTCTTC
TRBJ1-4	TRBV6-6	TRBD1	-	CASSTGQGAEKLFF	TGTGCCAGCAGTACGGGACAGGGGGCTGAAAAACTGTTTTTT
TRBJ2-7	TRBV20-1	-	-	CSARASYEQYF	TGCAGTGCTAGAGCTTCCTACGAGCAGTACTTC
TRBJ1-6	TRBV5-1	-	-	CASSPAGPARGDSPLHF	TGCGCCAGCAGTCCTGCGGGGCCCGCTCGAGGTGATTCACCCCTCCACTTT
TRBJ1-2	TRBV12-3/TRBV12-4	TRBD1	-	CASTYYRGGYTF	TGTGCCAGCACCTACTACAGGGGCGGCTACACCTTC
TRBJ2-2	TRBV7-2	-	-	CASSPNGGGELFF	TGTGCCAGCAGCCCTAACGGGGGCGGGGAGCTGTTTTTT
TRBJ1-1	TRBV3-1/TRBV3-2	-	-	CASSQGARTEAFF	TGTGCCAGCAGCCAGGGGGCGAGGACTGAAGCTTTCTTT
TRBJ2-5	TRBV5-1	-	once	CASSLATGEEETQYF	TGCGCCAGCAGCTTGGCCACAGGGGAGGAAGAGACCCAGTACTTC
TRBJ1-4	TRBV7-2	TRBD1	-	CASSLDRGPNEKLFF	TGTGCCAGCAGCTTGGACAGGGGGCCTAATGAAAAACTGTTTTTT
TRBJ1-2	TRBV18	TRBD1	-	CASSPPGGFHGYTF	TGTGCCAGCTCACCGCCAGGGGGCTTCCATGGCTACACCTTC
TRBJ1-2	TRBV3-1/TRBV3-2	-	-	CASSQDATGPGILGYTF	TGTGCCAGCAGCCAAGATGCGACAGGCCCCGGAATTCTTGGCTACACCTTC
TRBJ1-1	TRBV30	TRBD1	few	CAWTDLGQGGTEAFF	TGTGCCTGGACCGACCTGGGACAGGGTGGCACTGAAGCTTTCTTT
TRBJ2-7	TRBV6-4	TRBD1	-	CASRDRDDEQYF	TGTGCCAGCCGGGACAGGGATGACGAGCAGTACTTC
TRBJ1-2	TRBV5-1	TRBD1	-	CASSLGQGSVYGYTF	TGCGCCAGCAGCTTGGGACAGGGGTCTGTCTATGGCTACACCTTC
TRBJ2-2	TRBV19	-	-	CASSRDTGELFF	TGTGCCAGTAGTCGTGACACCGGGGAGCTGTTTTTT
TRBJ1-2	TRBV3-1/TRBV3-2	-	-	CASSQGYGGGNYGYTF	TGTGCCAGCAGCCAAGGTTACGGGGGAGGGAACTATGGCTACACCTTC
TRBJ2-1	TRBV20-1	-	-	CSASPMNLNEQFF	TGCAGTGCTAGTCCGATGAACTTGAATGAGCAGTTCTTC
TRBJ1-1	TRBV29-1	-	-	CSAVGEASRAFF	TGCAGCGCCGTTGGGGAGGCATCGAGGGCTTTCTTT
TRBJ2-2	TRBV9	-	-	CASSVQANTGELFF	TGTGCCAGCAGCGTACAGGCGAACACCGGGGAGCTGTTTTTT
TRBJ1-2	TRBV7-2	TRBD1	once	CASSQGAGGSYGYTF	TGTGCCAGCAGCCAAGGTGCAGGGGGTTCCTATGGCTACACCTTC
TRBJ1-1	TRBV18	TRBD1	-	CASSPRQGDGAFF	TGTGCCAGCTCACCGAGACAGGGGGATGGGGCTTTCTTT
TRBJ2-3	TRBV30	-	few	CAWRGTGGADTQYF	TGTGCCTGGAGAGGTACAGGGGGGGCAGATACGCAGTATTTT
TRBJ2-1	TRBV2	-	few	CASSERGASSYNEQFF	TGTGCCAGCAGTGAACGGGGAGCATCATCCTACAATGAGCAGTTCTTC
TRBJ1-4	TRBV5-8	TRBD1	-	CASSFGGQGYEKLFF	TGTGCCAGCAGCTTCGGGGGACAGGGGTACGAAAAACTGTTTTTT
TRBJ1-6	TRBV28	-	-	CASSLGLFSPLHF	TGTGCCAGCAGTCTAGGTCTATTCTCACCCCTCCACTTT
TRBJ1-5	TRBV9	-	-	CASSVDLSGNQPQHF	TGTGCCAGCAGCGTAGACCTTAGCGGCAATCAGCCCCAGCATTTT
TRBJ2-2	TRBV10-3	-	-	CAIKQEGELFF	TGTGCCATCAAACAGGAAGGGGAGCTGTTTTTT
TRBJ2-3	TRBV9	TRBD2	-	CASSTSSGRGADTQYF	TGTGCCAGCTCAACCTCTAGCGGGAGGGGCGCAGATACGCAGTATTTT
TRBJ1-1	TRBV19	TRBD1	-	CASSLTGQGWAEAFF	TGTGCCAGTTCCCTCACCGGACAGGGATGGGCTGAAGCTTTCTTT
TRBJ2-5	TRBV11-2	-	-	CASRGQQETQYF	TGTGCCAGCAGGGGCCAGCAAGAGACCCAGTACTTC